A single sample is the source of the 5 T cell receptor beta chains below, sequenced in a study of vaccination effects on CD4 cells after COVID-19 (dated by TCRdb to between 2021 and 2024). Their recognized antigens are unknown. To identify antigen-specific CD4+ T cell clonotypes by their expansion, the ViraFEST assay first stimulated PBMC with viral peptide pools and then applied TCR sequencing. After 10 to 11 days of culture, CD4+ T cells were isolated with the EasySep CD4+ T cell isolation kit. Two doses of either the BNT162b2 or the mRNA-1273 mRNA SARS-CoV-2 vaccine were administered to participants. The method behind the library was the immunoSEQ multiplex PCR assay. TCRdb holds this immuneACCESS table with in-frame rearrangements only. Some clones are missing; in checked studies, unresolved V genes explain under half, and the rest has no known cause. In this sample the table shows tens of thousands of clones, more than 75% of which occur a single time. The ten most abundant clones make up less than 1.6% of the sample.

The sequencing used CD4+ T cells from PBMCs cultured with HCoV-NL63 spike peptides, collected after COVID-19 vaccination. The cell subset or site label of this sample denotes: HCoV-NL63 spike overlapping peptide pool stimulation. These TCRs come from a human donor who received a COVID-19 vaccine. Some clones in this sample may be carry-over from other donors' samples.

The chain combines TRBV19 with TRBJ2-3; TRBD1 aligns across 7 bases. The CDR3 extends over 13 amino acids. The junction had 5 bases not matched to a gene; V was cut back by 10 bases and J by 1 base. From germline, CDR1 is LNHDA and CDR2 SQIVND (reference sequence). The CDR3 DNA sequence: TGTGCCACTCGACAGGGTGGCACAGATACGCAGTATTTT. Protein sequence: CATRQGGTDTQYF.

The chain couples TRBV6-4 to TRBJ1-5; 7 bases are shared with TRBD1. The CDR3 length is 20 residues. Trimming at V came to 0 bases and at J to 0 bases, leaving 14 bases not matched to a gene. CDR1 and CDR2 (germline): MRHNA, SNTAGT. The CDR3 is CASSDSFRQGRWNSNQPQHF. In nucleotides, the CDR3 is TGTGCCAGCAGTGACTCTTTCCGACAGGGAAGGTGGAATAGCAATCAGCCCCAGCATTTT.

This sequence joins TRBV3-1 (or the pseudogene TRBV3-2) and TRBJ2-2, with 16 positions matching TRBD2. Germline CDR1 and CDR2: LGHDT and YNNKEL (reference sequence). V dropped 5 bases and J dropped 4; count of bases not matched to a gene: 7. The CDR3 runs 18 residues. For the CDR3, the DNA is TGTGCCAGCAGCTTGGGACTAGCGGGGGGGGAAGTCACCGGGGAGCTGTTTTTT. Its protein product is CASSLGLAGGEVTGELFF.

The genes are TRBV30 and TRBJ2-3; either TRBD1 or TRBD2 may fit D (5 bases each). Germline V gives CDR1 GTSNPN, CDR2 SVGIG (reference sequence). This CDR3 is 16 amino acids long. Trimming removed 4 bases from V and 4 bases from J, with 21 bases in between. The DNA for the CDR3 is TGTGCCTGGACCTCCCCGGGGCTAGCCGGGCCAGATACGCAGTATTTT. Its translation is CAWTSPGLAGPDTQYF.

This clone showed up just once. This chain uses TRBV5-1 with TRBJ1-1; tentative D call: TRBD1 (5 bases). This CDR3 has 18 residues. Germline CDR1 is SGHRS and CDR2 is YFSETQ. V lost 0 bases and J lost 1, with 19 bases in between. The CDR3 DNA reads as TGCGCCAGCAGCTTGGTTAGGGCTGCCAGGCAGGGGAACACTGAAGCTTTCTTT. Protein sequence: CASSLVRAARQGNTEAFF.